The T cell receptor (beta chain) described here comes from a study of blood T cell repertoires in COVID-19. Study context: PBMCs, B-cell-depleted T cells, or T cells were the source of the cDNA or gDNA that made up the material.

Methods used by the authors: Amplification of reference gene primers provided the estimated nucleated cell counts. Libraries were prepared by immunoSEQ multiplex PCR; TCRdb keeps only in-frame clonotypes and omits some of them. From that table come the V and J calls and clone size; the DNA was used to work out D and trimming. Of 150,000 to 200,000 clones detected, roughly 79% appear once; the ten largest clones hold 12%. Trimming removed 0 bases from V and 0 bases from J, with 9 bases in between. CDR3 length: 17 residues. CDR1 SGHDN and CDR2 FVKESK come from the germline V gene. This clonotype was sampled from a woman aged 80 or older with COVID-19, enrolled during active disease. Input material: peripheral blood. The J gene is TRBJ2-6, the V gene TRBV14; D is perhaps TRBD1 (6 bases). The CDR3 loop is CASSQDHRASGANVLTF. The CDR3 DNA follows: TGTGCCAGCAGCCAAGACCACAGGGCCTCTGGGGCCAACGTCCTGACTTTC. The complete variable domain, with remaining parts taken from reference TRBV14 and TRBJ2-6, reads EAGVTQFPSHSVIEKGQTVTLRCDPISGHDNLYWYRRVMGKEIKFLLHFVKESKQDESGMPNNRFLAERTGGTYSTLKVQPAELEDSGVYFCASSQDHRASGANVLTFGAGSRLTVL.